The 26 T cell receptor beta chains given below trace back to one sample, sequenced in a study of blood T cell repertoires in COVID-19. Sequencing used immunoSEQ multiplex PCR; TCRdb keeps in-frame clones, though not all of them. This table holds around 100,000 clones, roughly 85% found once. Sample: peripheral blood. The receptor set was obtained from a woman aged 70 to 79 with acute or convalescent COVID-19.

The sample holds one count of this clone. This chain joins TRBV2 and TRBJ1-6; D is unresolved. CDR1 SNHLY and CDR2 FYNNEI come from the germline V gene. V lost 0 bases to trimming and J lost 14 bases, with 14 bases between them. The CDR3 covers 14 residues. The CDR3: CASSEALNTFSLHF. DNA of the CDR3: TGTGCCAGCAGTGAAGCGCTTAACACCTTTTCCCTCCACTTT.

The V gene is TRBV19, the J gene TRBJ2-1; maybe TRBD1 (5 bases). V was pared by 3 bases and J by 5 bases, with 11 bases between. This CDR3 is built from 14 residues. Germline CDR1 reads LNHDA; CDR2 reads SQIVND (reference sequence). CDR3 sequence (DNA): TGTGCCAGTAGTATGCAGGGTTTCCACAATGAGCAGTTCTTC. This translates into CASSMQGFHNEQFF.

J is TRBJ2-1 and V is TRBV15; D is undetermined. V was cut by 0 bases and J by 3 bases, with 3 bases left in between. This CDR3 is built from 13 residues. CDR1 and CDR2 (germline): LNHNV, YYDKDF (reference sequence). CDR3 DNA: TGTGCCACCAGCAGAGAGCGCTACAATGAGCAGTTCTTC. It codes for CATSRERYNEQFF.

This chain joins TRBV7-2 and TRBJ2-5; 12 nucleotides line up with TRBD2. The ends lost 3 bases at V and 3 bases at J; junction bases unmatched: 2. The CDR3 runs 15 residues. Germline CDR1 is SGHTA and CDR2 is FQGNSA. The CDR3 sequence: CASSFRLAGEETQYF. CDR3 nucleotides: TGTGCCAGCAGCTTTCGACTAGCGGGAGAAGAGACCCAGTACTTC. Variable domain in full (rest from reference TRBV7-2 and TRBJ2-5): GAGVSQSPSNKVTEKGKDVELRCDPISGHTALYWYRQSLGQGLEFLIYFQGNSAPDKSGLPSDRFSAERTGGSVSTLTIQRTQQEDSAVYLCASSFRLAGEETQYFGPGTRLLVL.

The gene calls are TRBV27 and TRBJ1-3; D is uncertain. V was trimmed by 5 bases and J by 1 base, leaving 15 bases between them. This CDR3 contains 16 residues. The germline V gene encodes CDR1 MNHEY and CDR2 SMNVEV (reference sequence). CDR3 loop: CASSKPYQDSGNTIYF. The CDR3 DNA reads as TGTGCCAGCAGTAAACCCTATCAGGATTCTGGAAACACCATATATTTT.

This chain uses TRBV5-1 with TRBJ1-1; D ambiguous. Germline CDR1 reads SGHRS; CDR2 reads YFSETQ. The CDR3 runs to 14 residues. V gave up 4 bases and J gave up 7 bases, with 17 bases separating them. The CDR3 is CASSVGDTVHEAFF. CDR3 DNA sequence: TGCGCCAGCAGCGTGGGCGATACAGTACATGAAGCTTTCTTT. Combining the CDR3 with reference TRBV5-1 and TRBJ1-1 gives the whole variable domain KAGVTQTPRYLIKTRGQQVTLSCSPISGHRSVSWYQQTPGQGLQFLFEYFSETQRNKGNFPGRFSGRQFSNSRSEMNVSTLELGDSALYLCASSVGDTVHEAFFGQGTRLTVV.

The V gene is TRBV7-9, the J gene TRBJ2-1; TRBD2 matches at 15 bases. Germline CDR1 and CDR2: SEHNR and FQNEAQ (reference sequence). CDR3 length: 19 amino acids. Unmatched junction bases numbered 8, after V lost 5 bases and J lost 0 bases. The CDR3 region has the DNA TGTGCCAGCAGCAAGGGGACTAGCGGGGGGCTTAGCTCCTACAATGAGCAGTTCTTC. It specifies CASSKGTSGGLSSYNEQFF.

This chain links TRBV7-2 with TRBJ1-3; the D gene is possibly TRBD1 (5 bases). The germline V gene encodes CDR1 SGHTA and CDR2 FQGNSA. The CDR3 runs 15 residues. Trimming cost V 2 bases and J 1 base, with 9 bases left between them. CDR3 amino acids: CASSLSDRSGNTIYF. The CDR3 bases are TGTGCCAGCAGCTTATCCGACAGATCTGGAAACACCATATATTTT.

This clone has only one observation. The rearrangement joins TRBV4-2 to TRBJ2-1, with 8 bases lining up with TRBD2. Germline-derived CDR1 and CDR2 are LGHNA and YNFKEQ. The trim removed 1 base at V and 9 bases at J, leaving 8 bases unmatched. The CDR3 runs to 15 residues. This CDR3 reads CASSQGVSGVGEQFF. The DNA of the CDR3 is TGTGCCAGCAGCCAAGGGGTTAGCGGGGTCGGTGAGCAGTTCTTC.

The rearrangement links TRBV3-1 (or the pseudogene TRBV3-2) to TRBJ2-5, with TRBD2 identical over 10 bases. V was clipped by 3 bases and J by 4 bases; unmatched bases: 20. The CDR3 is 20 residues long. CDR1 and CDR2 from the germline V gene are LGHDT and YNNKEL (reference sequence). The CDR3 spells CASSHLRSSSGGTPPETQYF. In DNA form, the CDR3 reads TGTGCCAGCAGCCACCTTCGATCATCTAGCGGGGGAACCCCGCCAGAGACCCAGTACTTC.

This clone has only a few counts. This chain links TRBV7-2 with TRBJ1-5; the match to TRBD1 covers 7 bases. After removal of 1 base from V and 4 bases from J, the junction contained 7 bases not matched to a gene. CDR3 length: 16 amino acids. Germline V CDR1 and CDR2: SGHTA, FQGNSA. The chain's CDR3 is CASSLGGQGENQPQHF. The DNA of the CDR3 is TGTGCCAGCAGCTTAGGGGGGCAGGGGGAGAATCAGCCCCAGCATTTT. Combining the CDR3 with reference TRBV7-2 and TRBJ1-5 gives the whole variable domain GAGVSQSPSNKVTEKGKDVELRCDPISGHTALYWYRQSLGQGLEFLIYFQGNSAPDKSGLPSDRFSAERTGGSVSTLTIQRTQQEDSAVYLCASSLGGQGENQPQHFGDGTRLSIL.

The chain couples TRBV5-6 to TRBJ1-5; D gene ambiguous. Germline V gene data show CDR1 as SGHDT and CDR2 as YYEEEE. The length of the CDR3 is 14 residues. Trimming stripped 1 base from V and 7 bases from J, with 12 bases between. CDR3 bases: TGTGCCAGCAGCTTGCACGAAGCGGGGCAGCCCCAGCATTTT. Protein: CASSLHEAGQPQHF.

This chain connects TRBV5-8 to TRBJ2-7, with D uncertain. This CDR3 spans 14 amino acids. Germline V gene lookup returns CDR1 SGHTS and CDR2 YDEGEE. Trimming shortened V by 2 bases and J by 3 bases, and 12 bases separated the two germline ends. The CDR3 DNA follows: TGTGCCAGCAGCTTAGCGCAGAGGATCTACGAGCAGTACTTC. The encoded protein is CASSLAQRIYEQYF.

This clone was observed once. V gene TRBV7-6 combines with J gene TRBJ2-1, with D possibly matching TRBD1 (6 bases). Trimming stripped 0 bases from V and 4 bases from J, with 10 bases between. The germline gives CDR1 SGHVS, CDR2 FNYEAQ. The CDR3 has 15 residues. DNA for the CDR3: TGTGCCAGCAGCTTAGCGGGGGCCTCTTACAATGAGCAGTTCTTC. Translated, it gives CASSLAGASYNEQFF.

In its sample, this clone was seen once. The chain combines TRBV30 with TRBJ2-5, with 10 bases matching TRBD1. J gave up 4 bases and V 2 bases, and 7 bases lay outside the gene matches. CDR3 size: 15 residues. Germline CDR1 is GTSNPN and CDR2 is SVGIG (reference sequence). The CDR3 nucleotides are TGTGCCTGGAGTTCGGGACAGGGGCCGTCAGAGACCCAGTACTTC. Its translation is CAWSSGQGPSETQYF.

The chain employs TRBV19 and TRBJ1-5, with TRBD1 as a possible D gene (6 bases). Germline-derived CDR1 and CDR2 are LNHDA and SQIVND (reference sequence). Trimming cost V 10 bases and J 0 bases, with 19 bases left between them. The CDR3 contains 16 residues. The CDR3 spells CATTRQGGSSNQPQHF. The CDR3 nucleotides read TGTGCCACCACTAGGCAAGGGGGATCTAGCAATCAGCCCCAGCATTTT.

This clone was seen once. V gene TRBV7-2 combines with J gene TRBJ2-2, with a possible D match to TRBD2 (7 bases). Germline V gene lookup returns CDR1 SGHTA and CDR2 FQGNSA. Trimming cost V 5 bases and J 3 bases, with 13 bases left between them. The length of the CDR3 is 15 residues. Here the CDR3 reads CASSPGGGHTGELFF. The DNA of the CDR3 is TGTGCCAGCAGCCCTGGGGGGGGCCACACCGGGGAGCTGTTTTTT.

The chain links TRBV29-1 to TRBJ2-2, with TRBD1 as a possible D gene (5 bases). Looked up from germline, CDR1 is SQVTM and CDR2 is ANQGSEA. V was trimmed by 5 bases and J by 6 bases, leaving 10 bases between them. This CDR3 contains 12 residues. CDR3 protein: CSVRQGAGELFF. Here the CDR3 DNA reads TGCAGCGTTAGGCAGGGTGCCGGGGAGCTGTTTTTT.

The sample holds one count of this clone. V is TRBV27 and J is TRBJ1-1; D is ambiguous. Germline-derived CDR1 and CDR2 are MNHEY and SMNVEV (reference sequence). CDR3 size: 13 residues. V dropped 5 bases and J dropped 1 base, with 8 bases sitting between them. CDR3 amino acids: CASSQVANTEAFF. In DNA form, the CDR3 reads TGTGCCAGCAGTCAAGTAGCGAACACTGAAGCTTTCTTT.

As for this clone: This specimen includes other DNA sequences encoding the same CDR3. The rearrangement uses TRBV12-3 or TRBV12-4 and TRBJ2-5; tentatively, D is TRBD1 (6 bases). The CDR3 covers 12 residues. V lost 3 bases, J lost 5 bases, and 7 bases lay in between. CDR3: CASSFQGETQYF. DNA for the CDR3: TGTGCCAGCAGTTTTCAGGGGGAGACCCAGTACTTC.

The DNA of the CDR3 is TGTGCCAGCAGCTTGGGTCCAAATAAGGGGGAAGAGACCCAGTACTTC. Translated: CASSLGPNKGEETQYF. V is TRBV5-4 and J is TRBJ2-5, with D maybe TRBD1 (6 bases). V was trimmed by 0 bases and J by 3 bases, leaving 15 bases between them. The CDR3 spans 16 residues. Per the germline V gene, CDR1 is SGHNT and CDR2 is YYREEE (reference sequence).

This chain links TRBV10-1 with TRBJ1-1, with TRBD1 as a possible D gene (5 bases). The germline CDR1 and CDR2 sequences are WNHNN and SYGVQD (reference sequence). V gave up 4 bases and J gave up 3 bases, with 9 bases separating them. The CDR3 covers 13 residues. CDR3 region: CASSVGLDTEAFF. In DNA form, the CDR3 reads TGCGCCAGCAGTGTGGGGCTGGACACTGAAGCTTTCTTT.

The rearrangement joins TRBV2 to TRBJ1-4; D is ambiguous. The CDR3 loop spans 18 amino acids. Per germline, CDR1 SNHLY and CDR2 FYNNEI. Between the trimmed V and J ends, which lost 4 bases and 0 bases, there was a span of 18 bases. The DNA for the CDR3 is TGTGCCAGCAGTGTTTACGGCCACCGGACTGCAACTAATGAAAAACTGTTTTTT. Amino acid sequence: CASSVYGHRTATNEKLFF.

On this clone: One end of the junction is discordant with germline, which a read error may explain. The rearrangement uses TRBV11-2 and TRBJ2-7, with TRBD1 matching over 9 bases. The CDR3 spans 15 residues. Germline V CDR1 and CDR2: SGHAT, FQNNGV. The DNA of the CDR3 is TGTGCCAGCAGGTTAGGGACAGGGAACTCCTACGAGCAGTACTTC. This codes for CASRLGTGNSYEQYF.

The sample holds one count of this clone. The chain joins TRBV4-3 to TRBJ2-7, with D perhaps matching TRBD2 (6 bases). The ends were cut back, 0 bases at V and 6 bases at J, with 18 bases in the middle. Per the germline V gene, CDR1 is LGHNA and CDR2 is YSLEER. The CDR3 consists of 16 residues. The CDR3 loop is CASSQEEGRPNSEQYV. The DNA of the CDR3 is TGCGCCAGCAGCCAAGAGGAGGGCAGGCCTAACTCCGAGCAGTACGTC.

This rearrangement joins TRBV2 to TRBJ2-2; D remains unclear. V gave up 2 bases and J gave up 5 bases, with 3 bases separating them. CDR3 size: 12 residues. The germline V gene encodes CDR1 SNHLY and CDR2 FYNNEI. The CDR3: CASSELTGELFF. CDR3 nucleotides: TGTGCCAGCAGTGAACTGACCGGGGAGCTGTTTTTT.